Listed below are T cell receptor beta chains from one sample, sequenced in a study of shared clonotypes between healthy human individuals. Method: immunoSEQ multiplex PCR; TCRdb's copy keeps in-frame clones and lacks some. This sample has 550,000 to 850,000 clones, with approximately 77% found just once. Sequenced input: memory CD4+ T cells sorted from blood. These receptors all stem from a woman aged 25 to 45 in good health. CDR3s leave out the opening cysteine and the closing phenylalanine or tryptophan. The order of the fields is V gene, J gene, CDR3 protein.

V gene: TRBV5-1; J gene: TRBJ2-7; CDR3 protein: ASSYTGQGDNEQY
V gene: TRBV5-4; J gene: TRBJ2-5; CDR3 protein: ASSLGGFQETQY
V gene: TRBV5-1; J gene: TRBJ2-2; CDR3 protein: ASSLLAGGPDTGELF
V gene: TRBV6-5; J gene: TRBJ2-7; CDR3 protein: ASSYSYRATYEQY
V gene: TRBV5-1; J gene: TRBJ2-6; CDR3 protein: ASSWQGTGLSGANVLT
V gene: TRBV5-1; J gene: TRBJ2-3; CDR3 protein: ASSLVLAGAEDTQY
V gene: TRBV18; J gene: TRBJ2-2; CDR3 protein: ASSPDTNTGELF
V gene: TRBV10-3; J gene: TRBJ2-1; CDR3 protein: AIMAAGENNEQF
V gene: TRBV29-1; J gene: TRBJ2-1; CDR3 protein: SVRTSGGNEQF
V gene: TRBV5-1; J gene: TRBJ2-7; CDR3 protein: ASSPLQGASLEQY
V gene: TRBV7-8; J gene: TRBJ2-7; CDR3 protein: ASSRQLSSYEQY
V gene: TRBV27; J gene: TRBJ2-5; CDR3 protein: ASSLYYQETQY
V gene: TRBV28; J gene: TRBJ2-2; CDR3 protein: ASPGGGGSNTGELF
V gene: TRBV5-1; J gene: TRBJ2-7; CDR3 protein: ASSPTWGGAGEQY
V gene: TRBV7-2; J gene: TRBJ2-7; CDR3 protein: ASSLGHFSYEQY
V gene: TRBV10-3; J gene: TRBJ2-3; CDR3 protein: AAEPGTGTDTQY
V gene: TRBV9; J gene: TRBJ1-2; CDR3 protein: ASSGARQGHYGYT
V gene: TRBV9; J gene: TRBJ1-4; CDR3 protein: ASSVQGAPNEKLF
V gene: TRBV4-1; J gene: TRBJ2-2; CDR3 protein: ASSSGTGELF
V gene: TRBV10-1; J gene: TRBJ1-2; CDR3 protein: ASSQGTGYGYT
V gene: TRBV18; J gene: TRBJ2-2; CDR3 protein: ASSPRLAGGTGELF
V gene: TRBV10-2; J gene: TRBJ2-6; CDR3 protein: ASSALRTAGANVLT
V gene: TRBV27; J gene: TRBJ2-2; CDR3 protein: ASSLGQGNTGELF
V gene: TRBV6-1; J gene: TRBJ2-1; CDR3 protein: ASRAAGLNLNEQF
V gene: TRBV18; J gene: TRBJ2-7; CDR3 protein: ASSPTPSYEQY
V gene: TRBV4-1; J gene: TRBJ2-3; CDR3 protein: ASSQEAYTDTQY
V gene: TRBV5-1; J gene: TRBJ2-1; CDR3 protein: ASSVGQGDYEQF
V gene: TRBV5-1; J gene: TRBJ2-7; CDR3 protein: ASSPGTSGENKQY
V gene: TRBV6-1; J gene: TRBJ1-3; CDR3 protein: ASDPRGVEGNTIY
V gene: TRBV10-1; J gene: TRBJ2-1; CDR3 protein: ASSDLGLAGSNEQF
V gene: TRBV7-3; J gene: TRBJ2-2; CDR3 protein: ASSFSSAGELF
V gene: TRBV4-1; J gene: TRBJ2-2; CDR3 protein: ASSQTGTGATGELF
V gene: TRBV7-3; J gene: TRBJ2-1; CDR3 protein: ASSRTSGTEEQF
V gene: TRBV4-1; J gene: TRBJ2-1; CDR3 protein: ASSQAPSPPSF
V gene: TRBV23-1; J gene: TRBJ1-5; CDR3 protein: ASPPGGRHQPQH
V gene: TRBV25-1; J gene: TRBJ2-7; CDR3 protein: ASSESTSTHEQY
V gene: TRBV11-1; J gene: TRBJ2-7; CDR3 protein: ASSPPGLAGSYEQY
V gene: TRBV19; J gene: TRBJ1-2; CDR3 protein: ASSSRGTGSLYGYT
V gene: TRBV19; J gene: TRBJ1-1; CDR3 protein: ASSIERDREAF
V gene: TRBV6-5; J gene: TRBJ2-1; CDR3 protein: ASLGLAGGRGEQF
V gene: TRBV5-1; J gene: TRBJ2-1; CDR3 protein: ASSPDSPDYNEQF
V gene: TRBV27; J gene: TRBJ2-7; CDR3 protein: ASSNRQRYEQY
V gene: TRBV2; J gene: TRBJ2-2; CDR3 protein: ASRGDYLNTGELF
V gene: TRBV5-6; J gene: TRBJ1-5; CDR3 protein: ASSSGLYQPQH
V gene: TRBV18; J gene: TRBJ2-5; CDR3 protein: ASSPPFQGLETQY
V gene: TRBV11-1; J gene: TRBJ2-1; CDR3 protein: ASSRDRVSKNNEQF
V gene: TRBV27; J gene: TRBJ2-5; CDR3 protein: ASSNRVGETQY
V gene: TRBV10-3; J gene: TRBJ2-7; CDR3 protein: AISEGLRRGPQKPYEQY
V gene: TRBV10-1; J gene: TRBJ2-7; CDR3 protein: ASSPSWVNGEQY
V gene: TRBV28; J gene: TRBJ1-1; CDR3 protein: ASTPKPSGSEAF
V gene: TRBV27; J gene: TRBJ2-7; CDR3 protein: ASMGTAYEQY
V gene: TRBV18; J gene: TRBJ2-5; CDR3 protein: ASSPGPGLGTQY
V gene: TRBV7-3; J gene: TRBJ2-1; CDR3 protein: ASSIGTNSYNEQF
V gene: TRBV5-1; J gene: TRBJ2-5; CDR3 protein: ASSLGSGSFGETQY
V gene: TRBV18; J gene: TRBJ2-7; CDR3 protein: ASSTGTGAYEQY
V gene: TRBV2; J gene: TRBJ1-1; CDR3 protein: ASSDRDSEGAAF
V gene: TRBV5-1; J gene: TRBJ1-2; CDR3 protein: ASSFGDSYGYT
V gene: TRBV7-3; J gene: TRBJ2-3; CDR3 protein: ASSLMRGERTDTQY
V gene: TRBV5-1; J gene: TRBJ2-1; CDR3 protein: ASSLGGIVQF
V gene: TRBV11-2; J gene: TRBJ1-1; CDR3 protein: ASRYAKQAGGTEAF